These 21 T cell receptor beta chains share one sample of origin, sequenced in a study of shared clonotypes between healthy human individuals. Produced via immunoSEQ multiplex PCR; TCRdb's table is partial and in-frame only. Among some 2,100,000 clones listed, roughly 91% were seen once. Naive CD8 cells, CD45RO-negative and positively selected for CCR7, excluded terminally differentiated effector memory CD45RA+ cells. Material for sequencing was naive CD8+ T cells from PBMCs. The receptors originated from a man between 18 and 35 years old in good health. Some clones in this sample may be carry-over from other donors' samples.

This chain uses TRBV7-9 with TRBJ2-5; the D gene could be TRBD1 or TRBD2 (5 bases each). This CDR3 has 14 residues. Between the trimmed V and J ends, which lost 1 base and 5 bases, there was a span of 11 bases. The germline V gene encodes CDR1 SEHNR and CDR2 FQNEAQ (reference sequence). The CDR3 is CASSLGRGRETQYF. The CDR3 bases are TGTGCCAGCAGCTTAGGTCGGGGCAGGGAGACCCAGTACTTC.

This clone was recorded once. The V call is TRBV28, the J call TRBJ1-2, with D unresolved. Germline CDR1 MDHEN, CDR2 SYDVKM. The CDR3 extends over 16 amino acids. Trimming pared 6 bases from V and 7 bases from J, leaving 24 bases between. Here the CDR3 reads CASSIQGGSGWSGYTF. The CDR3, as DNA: TGTGCCAGCAGCATCCAAGGAGGTTCTGGGTGGAGTGGCTACACCTTC.

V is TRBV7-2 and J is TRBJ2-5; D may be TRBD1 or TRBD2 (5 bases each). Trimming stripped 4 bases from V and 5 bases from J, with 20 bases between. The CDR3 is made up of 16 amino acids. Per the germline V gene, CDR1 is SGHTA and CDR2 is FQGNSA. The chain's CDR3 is CASSWGDRPLWETQYF. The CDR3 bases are TGTGCCAGCAGCTGGGGAGACAGACCACTATGGGAGACCCAGTACTTC.

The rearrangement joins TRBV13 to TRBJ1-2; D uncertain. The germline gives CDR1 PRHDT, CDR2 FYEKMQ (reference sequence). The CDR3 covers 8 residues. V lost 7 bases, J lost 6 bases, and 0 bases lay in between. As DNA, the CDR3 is TGTGCCAGCAATGGCTACACCTTC. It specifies CASNGYTF.

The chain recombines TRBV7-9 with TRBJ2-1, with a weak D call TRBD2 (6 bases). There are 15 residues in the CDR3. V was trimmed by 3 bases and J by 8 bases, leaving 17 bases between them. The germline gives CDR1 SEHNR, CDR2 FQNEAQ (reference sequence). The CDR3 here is CASSFGTRPDDEQFF. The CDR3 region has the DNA TGTGCCAGCAGCTTCGGGACTCGGCCGGACGATGAGCAGTTCTTC.

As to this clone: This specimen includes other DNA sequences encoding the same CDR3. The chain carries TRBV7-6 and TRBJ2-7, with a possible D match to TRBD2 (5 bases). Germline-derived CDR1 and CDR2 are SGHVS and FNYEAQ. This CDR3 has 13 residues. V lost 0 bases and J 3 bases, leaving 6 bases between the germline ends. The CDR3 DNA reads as TGTGCCAGCAGCTTAGCGAGGGACTACGAGCAGTACTTC. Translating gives CASSLARDYEQYF.

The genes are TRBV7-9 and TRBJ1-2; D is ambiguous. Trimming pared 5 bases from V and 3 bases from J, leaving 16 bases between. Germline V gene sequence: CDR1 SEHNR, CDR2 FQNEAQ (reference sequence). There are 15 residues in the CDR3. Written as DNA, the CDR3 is TGTGCCAGCAGCACTCTCCCGGCCCGTCACTATGGCTACACCTTC. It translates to CASSTLPARHYGYTF. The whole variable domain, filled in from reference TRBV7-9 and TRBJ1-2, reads DTGVSQNPRHKITKRGQNVTFRCDPISEHNRLYWYRQTLGQGPEFLTYFQNEAQLEKSRLLSDRFSAERPKGSFSTLEIQRTEQGDSAMYLCASSTLPARHYGYTFGSGTRLTVV.

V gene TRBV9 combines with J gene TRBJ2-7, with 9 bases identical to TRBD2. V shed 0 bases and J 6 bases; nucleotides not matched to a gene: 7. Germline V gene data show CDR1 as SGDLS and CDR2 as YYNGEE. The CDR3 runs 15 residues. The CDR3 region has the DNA TGTGCCAGCAGCGTAGACGGGCGGGAGGGCCCCGAGCAGTACTTC. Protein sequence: CASSVDGREGPEQYF.

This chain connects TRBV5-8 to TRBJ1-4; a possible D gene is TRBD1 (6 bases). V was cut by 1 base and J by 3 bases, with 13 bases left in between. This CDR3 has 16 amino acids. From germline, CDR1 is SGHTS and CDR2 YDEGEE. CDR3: CASSLWSTGPNEKLFF. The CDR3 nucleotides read TGTGCCAGCAGCTTGTGGAGTACAGGGCCTAATGAAAAACTGTTTTTT.

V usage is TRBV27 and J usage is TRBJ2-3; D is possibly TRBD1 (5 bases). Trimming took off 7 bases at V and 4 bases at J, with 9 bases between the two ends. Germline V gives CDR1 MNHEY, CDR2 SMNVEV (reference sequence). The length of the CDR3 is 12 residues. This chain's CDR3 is CASTQGPDTQYF. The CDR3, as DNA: TGTGCCAGCACCCAGGGTCCAGATACGCAGTATTTT.

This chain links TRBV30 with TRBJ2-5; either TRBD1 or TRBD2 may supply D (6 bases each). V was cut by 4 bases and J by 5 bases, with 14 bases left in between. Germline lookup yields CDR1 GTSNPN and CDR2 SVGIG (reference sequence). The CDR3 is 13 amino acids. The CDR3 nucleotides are TGTGCCTGGACGTGGGGGGCGGGCGAGACCCAGTACTTC. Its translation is CAWTWGAGETQYF.

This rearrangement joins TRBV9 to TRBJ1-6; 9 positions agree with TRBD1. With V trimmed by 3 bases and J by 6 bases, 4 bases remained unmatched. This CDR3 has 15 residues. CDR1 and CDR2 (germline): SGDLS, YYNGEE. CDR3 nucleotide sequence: TGTGCCAGCAGCGCCGGACAGGGGATTAATTCACCCCTCCACTTT. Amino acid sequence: CASSAGQGINSPLHF.

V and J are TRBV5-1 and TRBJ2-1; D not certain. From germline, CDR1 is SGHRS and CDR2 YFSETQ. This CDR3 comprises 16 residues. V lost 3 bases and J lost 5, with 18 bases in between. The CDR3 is CASSWRPTINNNEQFF. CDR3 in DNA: TGCGCCAGCAGCTGGCGCCCCACGATTAATAACAATGAGCAGTTCTTC.

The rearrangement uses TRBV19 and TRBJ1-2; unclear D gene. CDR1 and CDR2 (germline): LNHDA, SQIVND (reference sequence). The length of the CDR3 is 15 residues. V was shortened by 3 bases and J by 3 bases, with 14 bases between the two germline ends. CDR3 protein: CASSISLGTDYGYTF. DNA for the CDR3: TGTGCCAGTAGTATTTCCCTCGGTACGGACTATGGCTACACCTTC.

CDR3 sequence (DNA): TGTGCCAGCAGTTTGCGGGAAAGAGGGGGGAGGGCCGGGGATGAGCAGTTCTTC. It translates to CASSLRERGGRAGDEQFF. J is TRBJ2-1 and V is TRBV27; TRBD2 is a possible D gene (7 bases). Deletions cut 3 bases from V and 8 bases from J, with 26 bases between. CDR3 length: 18 amino acids. Germline CDR1 reads MNHEY; CDR2 reads SMNVEV (reference sequence).

The CDR3 reads CASSVAGAWETQYF. As DNA, the CDR3 is TGTGCCAGCAGTGTAGCGGGAGCCTGGGAGACCCAGTACTTC. The chain recombines TRBV6-5 with TRBJ2-5, with 9 bases lining up with TRBD2. V shed 5 bases and J 5 bases; nucleotides not matched to a gene: 6. The CDR3 sequence is 14 residues long. In germline, CDR1 is MNHEY, CDR2 SVGAGI.

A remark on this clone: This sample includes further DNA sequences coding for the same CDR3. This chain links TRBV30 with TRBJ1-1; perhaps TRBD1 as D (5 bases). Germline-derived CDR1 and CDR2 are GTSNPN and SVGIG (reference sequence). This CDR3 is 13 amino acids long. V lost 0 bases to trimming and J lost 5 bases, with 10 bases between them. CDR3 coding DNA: TGTGCCTGGAGTGTAGGACGGGGGACTGAAGCTTTCTTT. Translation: CAWSVGRGTEAFF.

Here the CDR3 DNA reads TGCGCCAGCAGCTGGGGGGGTCGCACAGATACGCAGTATTTT. It specifies CASSWGGRTDTQYF. The chain employs TRBV5-1 and TRBJ2-3, with TRBD2 matching over 7 bases. From germline, CDR1 is SGHRS and CDR2 YFSETQ. With V trimmed by 3 bases and J by 1 base, 2 bases remained unmatched. This CDR3 contains 14 residues.

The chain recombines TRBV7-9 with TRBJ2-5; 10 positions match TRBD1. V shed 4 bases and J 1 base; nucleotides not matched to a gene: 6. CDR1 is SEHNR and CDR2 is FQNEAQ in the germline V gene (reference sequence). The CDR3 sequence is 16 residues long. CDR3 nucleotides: TGTGCCAGCAGCTCGCCCGGGACAGGGGTCCAAGAGACCCAGTACTTC. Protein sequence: CASSSPGTGVQETQYF. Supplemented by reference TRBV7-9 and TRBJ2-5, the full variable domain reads DTGVSQNPRHKITKRGQNVTFRCDPISEHNRLYWYRQTLGQGPEFLTYFQNEAQLEKSRLLSDRFSAERPKGSFSTLEIQRTEQGDSAMYLCASSSPGTGVQETQYFGPGTRLLVL.

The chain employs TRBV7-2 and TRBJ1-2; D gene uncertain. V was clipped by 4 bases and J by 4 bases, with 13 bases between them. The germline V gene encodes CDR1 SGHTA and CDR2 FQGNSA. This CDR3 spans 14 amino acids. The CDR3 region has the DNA TGTGCCAGCAGCTCGCCGGGGTCAGTCTATGGCTACACCTTC. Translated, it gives CASSSPGSVYGYTF.

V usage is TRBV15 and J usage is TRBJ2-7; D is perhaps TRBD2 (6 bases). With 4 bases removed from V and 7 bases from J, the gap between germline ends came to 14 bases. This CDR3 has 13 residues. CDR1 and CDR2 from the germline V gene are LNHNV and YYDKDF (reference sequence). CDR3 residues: CATSNSGKNEQYF. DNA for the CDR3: TGTGCCACCAGCAATAGCGGTAAGAATGAGCAGTACTTC.